Listed here are 2 T cell receptor beta chains from one sample, sequenced in a study of T cell changes during pregnancy in multiple sclerosis. Repertoires were generated with immunoSEQ multiplex PCR, while TCRdb's copy carries only in-frame clones and drops some. Of tens of thousands of clones in the sample, roughly 90% were seen once. Specimen: CD8+ T cells from peripheral blood mononuclear cells, collected before pregnancy. All receptors derive from a female donor with multiple sclerosis, enrolled in a pregnancy study.

CDR3 protein: CASSLRTGDEDEQFF. The CDR3 DNA reads as TGTGCCAGTAGTCTACGGACAGGCGATGAGGATGAGCAGTTCTTC. V gene TRBV19 combines with J gene TRBJ2-1; 7 nucleotides line up with TRBD1. This CDR3 spans 15 amino acids. The germline gives CDR1 LNHDA, CDR2 SQIVND (reference sequence). V shed 5 bases, J shed 8 bases, and the junction held 12 bases outside the gene matches.

The CDR3 sequence: CASSPGGTSGDTQYF. The CDR3, as DNA: TGTGCCAGCAGCCCAGGCGGGACTAGTGGGGATACGCAGTATTTT. The chain couples TRBV7-2 to TRBJ2-3, with 8 bases identical to TRBD2. The CDR3 is 15 amino acids. V lost 5 bases to trimming and J lost 6 bases; unmatched junction nucleotides: 10. The V gene's germline CDR1 is SGHTA and CDR2 FQGNSA. The entire variable domain, with the rest obtained from reference TRBV7-2 and TRBJ2-3, is as follows: GAGVSQSPSNKVTEKGKDVELRCDPISGHTALYWYRQSLGQGLEFLIYFQGNSAPDKSGLPSDRFSAERTGGSVSTLTIQRTQQEDSAVYLCASSPGGTSGDTQYFGPGTRLTVL.